The T cell receptor beta chain described here comes from a study of T cell changes during pregnancy in multiple sclerosis (dated by TCRdb to between 2019 and 2020). Turning to the overall study: In women with multiple sclerosis, the researchers looked at how the T cell repertoire shifted as pregnancy progressed.

Receptors were amplified or captured by the immunoSEQ multiplex PCR assay. Sourced from immuneACCESS, this table was stored by TCRdb with only in-frame sequences that have V and J called. A share of the clones is absent; for the studies checked, an unresolved V gene accounts for under half, and the remainder has no known explanation. A total of 90,000 to 130,000 clones appear in this sample, 92% of them only once. 1.5% to 1.9% of the sample is in the top ten clones. Concerning this clone: Its antigen remains unidentified. No base quality values were provided; no much bigger clone lies one nucleotide off.

The receptor's source is a female donor with multiple sclerosis, enrolled in a pregnancy study. The source material was peripheral blood, sampled in the third trimester of pregnancy.

The CDR3 loop reads CASSAPGTGIAGEVRNEQFF. The nucleotide sequence is given as TGCGCCAGCAGCGCGCCCGGGACAGGGATAGCGGGAGAGGTCAGGAATGAGCAGTTCTTC. The rearranged segments are TRBV5-1 and TRBJ2-1; the D gene assignment is perhaps TRBD1 or TRBD2, with each matching 9 bases. Trimming at the junction amounts to 4 bases on V and 7 bases on J, and the germline ends lie 33 bases apart. The CDR3 runs 20 amino acids, cysteine and phenylalanine included. Just the 60-base CDR3 DNA is kept, in frame starting at base 1. Via the germline V gene, CDR1 is SGHRS and CDR2 YFSETQ.